This record looks at one T cell receptor beta chain sequence and its context. V lost 10 bases and J lost 2, with 11 bases in between. Germline loops: CDR1 MDHEN, CDR2 SYDVKM. This CDR3 contains 13 residues. The source of the sample is a study of blood T cell repertoires in COVID-19. Study-level background: Sites in the United States, Italy and Spain provided acute and convalescent COVID-19 samples. Nucleic acid was either cDNA or gDNA, and it came from T cells, B-cell-depleted T cells, or PBMCs.

As processed by the authors: Cell counts per sample came from amplifying reference gene primers. Generated by immunoSEQ multiplex PCR, the TCRdb table keeps only in-frame clones and is missing some. V, J and clone size derive from that table, while D and trimming were established from the DNA sequence. The profile shows 150,000 or so clones, 80% to 85% of them singletons. The material sequenced was peripheral blood. The gene calls are TRBV28 and TRBJ2-2; D is ambiguous. This sequence was found in a woman aged 55-69 years with acute or convalescent COVID-19. CDR3 amino acids: CATRQENTGELFF. For the CDR3, the DNA is TGTGCCACCAGACAAGAAAACACCGGGGAGCTGTTTTTT.